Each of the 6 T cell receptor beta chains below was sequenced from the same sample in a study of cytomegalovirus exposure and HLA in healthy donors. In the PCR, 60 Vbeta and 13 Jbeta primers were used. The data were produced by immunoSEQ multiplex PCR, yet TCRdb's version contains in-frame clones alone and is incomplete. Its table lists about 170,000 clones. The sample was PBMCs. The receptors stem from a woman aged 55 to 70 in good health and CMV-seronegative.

CDR3 loop: CASSPLGTSGAKNIQYF. Here the CDR3 DNA reads TGTGCCAGCTCACCTCTAGGGACTAGCGGGGCCAAAAACATTCAGTACTTC. The chain is built from TRBV18 and TRBJ2-4; 12 nucleotides agree with TRBD2. The junction had 4 bases not matched to a gene; V was cut back by 3 bases and J by 1 base. Germline V gives CDR1 KGHSH, CDR2 LQKENI. This CDR3 region has 17 residues.

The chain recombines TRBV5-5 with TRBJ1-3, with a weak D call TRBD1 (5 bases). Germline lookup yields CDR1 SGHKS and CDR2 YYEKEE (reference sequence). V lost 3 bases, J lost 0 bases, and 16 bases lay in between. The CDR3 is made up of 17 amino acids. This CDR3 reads CASSWAGRPSSGNTIYF. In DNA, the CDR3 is TGTGCCAGCAGCTGGGCGGGACGGCCGAGCTCTGGAAACACCATATATTTT.

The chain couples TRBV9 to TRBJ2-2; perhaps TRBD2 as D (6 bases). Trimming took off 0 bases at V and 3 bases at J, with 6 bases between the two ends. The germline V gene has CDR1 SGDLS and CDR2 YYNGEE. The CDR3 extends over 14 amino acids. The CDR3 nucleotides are TGTGCCAGCAGCGTAGGGGGGGACACCGGGGAGCTGTTTTTT. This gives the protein CASSVGGDTGELFF.

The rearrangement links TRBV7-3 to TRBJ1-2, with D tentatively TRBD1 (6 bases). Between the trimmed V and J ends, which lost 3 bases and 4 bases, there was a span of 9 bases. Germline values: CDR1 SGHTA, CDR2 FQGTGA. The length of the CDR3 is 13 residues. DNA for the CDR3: TGTGCCAGCAGCTTCGGCAGGGGCTATGGCTACACCTTC. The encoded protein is CASSFGRGYGYTF.

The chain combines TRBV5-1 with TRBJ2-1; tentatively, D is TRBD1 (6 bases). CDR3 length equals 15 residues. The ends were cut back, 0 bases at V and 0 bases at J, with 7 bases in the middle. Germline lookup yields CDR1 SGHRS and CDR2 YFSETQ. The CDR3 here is CASSLDRASYNEQFF. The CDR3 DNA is TGCGCCAGCAGCTTGGACAGGGCCTCCTACAATGAGCAGTTCTTC.

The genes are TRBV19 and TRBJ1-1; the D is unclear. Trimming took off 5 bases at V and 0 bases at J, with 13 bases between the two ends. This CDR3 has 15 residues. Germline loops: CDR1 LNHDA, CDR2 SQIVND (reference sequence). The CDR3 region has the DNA TGTGCCAGTAGTGCGAGACTGAGCATGAACACTGAAGCTTTCTTT. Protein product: CASSARLSMNTEAFF.